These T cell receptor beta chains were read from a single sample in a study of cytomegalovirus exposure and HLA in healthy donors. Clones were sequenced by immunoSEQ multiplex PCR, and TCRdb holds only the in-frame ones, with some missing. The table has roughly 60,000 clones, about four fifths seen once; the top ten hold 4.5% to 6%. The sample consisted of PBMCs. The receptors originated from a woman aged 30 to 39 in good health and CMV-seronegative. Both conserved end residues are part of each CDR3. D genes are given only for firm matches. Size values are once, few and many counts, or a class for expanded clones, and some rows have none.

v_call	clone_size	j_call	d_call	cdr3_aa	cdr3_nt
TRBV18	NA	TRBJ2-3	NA	CASSPPNHQLTDTQYF	TGTGCCAGCTCGCCACCTAATCACCAACTCACAGATACGCAGTATTTT
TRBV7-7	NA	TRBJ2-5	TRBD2	CASGRTSGSWETQYF	TGTGCCAGCGGTCGGACTAGCGGGAGTTGGGAGACCCAGTACTTC
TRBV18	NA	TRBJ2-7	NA	CASSPPGLYEQYF	TGTGCCAGCTCACCACCGGGCCTCTACGAGCAGTACTTC
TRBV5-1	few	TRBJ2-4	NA	CASSLGGPTRAKNIQYF	TGCGCCAGCAGCTTGGGCGGGCCTACCCGGGCCAAAAACATTCAGTACTTC
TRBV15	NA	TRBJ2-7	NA	CATSRDGGRHEQYF	TGTGCCACCAGCAGAGATGGAGGGAGACACGAGCAGTACTTC
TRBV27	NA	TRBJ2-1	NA	CASSLRDPFGDNEQFF	TGTGCCAGCAGTTTGAGGGATCCCTTTGGGGACAATGAGCAGTTCTTC
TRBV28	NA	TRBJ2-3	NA	CASSLLSLDPEADTQYF	TGTGCCAGCAGTTTACTCTCTCTCGACCCCGAGGCAGATACGCAGTATTTT
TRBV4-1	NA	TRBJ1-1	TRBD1	CASSQARGQEIEAFF	TGCGCCAGCAGCCAAGCTCGAGGACAGGAGATTGAAGCTTTCTTT
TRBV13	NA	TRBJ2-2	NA	CASSLRVNTGELFF	TGTGCCAGCAGCCTACGAGTGAACACCGGGGAGCTGTTTTTT
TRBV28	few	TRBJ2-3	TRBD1	CASRPYWDRGSDTQYF	TGTGCCAGCAGGCCCTATTGGGACAGGGGTTCGGATACGCAGTATTTT
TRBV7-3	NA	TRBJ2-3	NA	CASSLNRVGTDTQYF	TGTGCCAGCAGCTTAAACAGGGTGGGCACAGATACGCAGTATTTT
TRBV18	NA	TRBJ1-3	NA	CASSSLGLRQNSGNTIYF	TGTGCCAGCTCATCTTTGGGACTAAGACAGAACTCTGGAAACACCATATATTTT
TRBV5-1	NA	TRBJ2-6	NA	CASSLAVSSGANVLTF	TGCGCCAGCAGCTTGGCCGTGAGCTCTGGGGCCAACGTCCTGACTTTC
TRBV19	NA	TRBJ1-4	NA	CASSASSGGNEKLFF	TGTGCCAGTAGTGCCTCTTCCGGGGGTAATGAAAAACTGTTTTTT
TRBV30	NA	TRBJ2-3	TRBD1	CAWSVLGQGERTDTQYF	TGTGCCTGGAGTGTACTAGGACAGGGGGAACGTACAGATACGCAGTATTTT
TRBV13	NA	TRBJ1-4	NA	CASSLSSDTNEKLFF	TGTGCCAGCAGCTTAAGTTCAGATACTAATGAAAAACTGTTTTTT
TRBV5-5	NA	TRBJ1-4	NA	CASAGGFATNEKLFF	TGTGCCAGCGCCGGGGGATTCGCAACTAATGAAAAACTGTTTTTT
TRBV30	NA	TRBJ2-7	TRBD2	CAWHRGTNSYEQYF	TGTGCCTGGCACCGCGGGACTAACTCCTACGAGCAGTACTTC
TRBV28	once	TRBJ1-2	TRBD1	CASSTATGDYPNYGYTF	TGTGCCAGCAGCACGGCGACAGGGGACTATCCTAACTATGGCTACACCTTC
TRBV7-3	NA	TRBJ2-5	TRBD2	CASSFGTSGEETQYF	TGTGCCAGCAGCTTCGGGACTAGCGGGGAAGAGACCCAGTACTTC
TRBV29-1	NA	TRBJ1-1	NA	CSVEPQRGSEAFF	TGCAGCGTTGAACCCCAAAGGGGCTCTGAAGCTTTCTTT
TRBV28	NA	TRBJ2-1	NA	CASSFRGYNEQFF	TGTGCCAGCAGTTTTCGAGGGTACAATGAGCAGTTCTTC
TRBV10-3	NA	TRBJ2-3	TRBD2	CAISVGSGRTDTQYF	TGTGCCATCAGTGTTGGTAGCGGGAGAACAGATACGCAGTATTTT
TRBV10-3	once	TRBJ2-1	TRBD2	CAIGNSGRAMNEQFF	TGTGCCATCGGAAATAGCGGGAGGGCCATGAATGAGCAGTTCTTC
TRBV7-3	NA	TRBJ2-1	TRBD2	CASSPAAGGLNEQFF	TGTGCCAGCAGCCCCGCGGCGGGAGGACTAAATGAGCAGTTCTTC
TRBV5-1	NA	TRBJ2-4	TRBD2	CASSPGGALAKNIQYF	TGCGCCAGCAGCCCGGGGGGGGCTCTAGCCAAAAACATTCAGTACTTC
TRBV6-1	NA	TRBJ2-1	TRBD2	CASSDGLAVYNEQFF	TGTGCCAGCAGTGATGGGCTAGCGGTCTACAATGAGCAGTTCTTC
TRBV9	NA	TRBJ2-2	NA	CASSVELPDTGELFF	TGTGCCAGCAGCGTAGAACTACCAGACACCGGGGAGCTGTTTTTT
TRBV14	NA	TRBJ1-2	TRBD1	CASSHEGQGFYGYTF	TGTGCCAGCAGCCATGAAGGACAGGGATTCTATGGCTACACCTTC
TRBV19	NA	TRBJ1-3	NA	CASSINGGRTGNTIYF	TGTGCCAGTAGTATAAACGGGGGGCGTACTGGAAACACCATATATTTT
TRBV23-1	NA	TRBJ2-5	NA	CASSQSEVIENQETQYF	TGCGCCAGCAGTCAATCGGAGGTGATCGAAAACCAAGAGACCCAGTACTTC
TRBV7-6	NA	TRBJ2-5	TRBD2	CASSWDSGRETQYF	TGTGCCAGCAGCTGGGATAGCGGGAGAGAGACCCAGTACTTC
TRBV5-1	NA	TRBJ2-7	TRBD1	CASSLGGGTGFDEQYF	TGCGCCAGCAGCTTGGGGGGAGGGACAGGGTTCGACGAGCAGTACTTC
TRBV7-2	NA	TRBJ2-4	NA	CASSSGVLNIQYF	TGTGCCAGCAGCTCAGGGGTCCTAAACATTCAGTACTTC
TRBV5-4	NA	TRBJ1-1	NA	CASSLASVNTEAFF	TGTGCCAGCAGCTTGGCCTCGGTGAACACTGAAGCTTTCTTT